Presented here are 28 T cell receptor beta chains from one specimen sequenced in a study of quantifying T cell responses using KT2 cells. Background on the study: cDNA was made from DNase-treated RNA using alpha and beta constant primers.

Each cDNA got a UMI-containing oligo ligated at its 3' end. An equimolar mix of RC1.1 and RC1.2 primed the beta chain across TRBC1 and TRBC2. TCRdb passed the UMI-ligation and nested PCR reads through MiXCR, listing each CDR3 protein once. This table has over 55,000 distinct CDR3 sequences, 9% to 15% appearing once. The sample comprised PBMCs spiked with cells of the T cell clone KT2. The receptors derive from a human donor.

This clonotype appeared a single time. A much larger clone is a single base away; this may be a read error. The V gene is TRBV12-5, the J gene TRBJ1-2, with D uncertain. The CDR3 consists of 14 residues. Looked up from germline, CDR1 is LGHNT and CDR2 is FRNRAP. CDR3 in amino acids: CACGLARRSYGYTF. CDR3 sequence (DNA): TGTGCTTGTGGTTTGGCCAGACGGTCCTATGGCTACACCTTC.

This clonotype appeared a few times. J is TRBJ2-4 and V is TRBV7-8; D is perhaps TRBD1 or TRBD2 (5 bases each). V was pared by 5 bases and J by 7 bases, with 21 bases between. Germline loops: CDR1 SGHVS, CDR2 FQNEAQ. CDR3 length equals 16 residues. The DNA for the CDR3 is TGTGCCAGCAGCACTAGACCCCGTGACAGTTTTAACATTCAGTACTTC. Translated, it gives CASSTRPRDSFNIQYF.

In this sample, this clonotype turned up a few times. The rearrangement joins TRBV6-5 to TRBJ1-1; 8 nucleotides line up with TRBD1. With 4 bases clipped from V and 1 base from J, the junction kept 8 bases outside the gene matches. The CDR3 has 16 residues. CDR1 and CDR2 from the germline V gene are MNHEY and SVGAGI. The CDR3 nucleotides are TGTGCCAGCAGTTCTTCTACAGGGGGAGCGAACACTGAAGCTTTCTTT. This codes for CASSSSTGGANTEAFF.

This clonotype showed up just a few times. The V and J genes are TRBV5-1 and TRBJ2-1; tentative D call: TRBD1 (5 bases). Between the trimmed V and J ends, which lost 4 bases and 6 bases, there was a span of 20 bases. From germline, CDR1 is SGHRS and CDR2 YFSETQ. The CDR3 is 16 amino acids. In DNA form, the CDR3 reads TGCGCCAGCAGCCTAATGGGGCAGAGTGGGGCCAATGAGCAGTTCTTC. This translates into CASSLMGQSGANEQFF.

This clonotype occurred a few times. The CDR3, as DNA: TGTGCCAGCCAGAAGGGGACGAGGTATTCACCCCTCCACTTT. Translation gives CASQKGTRYSPLHF. The rearrangement links TRBV2 to TRBJ1-6; possibly TRBD1 for D (5 bases). The CDR3 consists of 14 residues. V was clipped by 8 bases and J by 8 bases, with 16 bases between them. CDR1 is SNHLY and CDR2 is FYNNEI in the germline V gene.

Ten or more counts support this clonotype. As DNA, the CDR3 is TGCAGCGTCACTAGGACAGGGGAAGGCGAGCAGTACTTC. Protein: CSVTRTGEGEQYF. The chain has TRBV29-1 and TRBJ2-7; 9 bases match TRBD1. The V segment lost 6 bases and the J segment 6 bases; nucleotides outside the gene matches: 9. Germline CDR1 reads SQVTM; CDR2 reads ANQGSEA. This CDR3 spans 13 amino acids.

This clonotype was detected ten times or more. The chain couples TRBV7-7 to TRBJ2-5; 9 nucleotides match TRBD2. This CDR3 has 15 residues. With V trimmed by 5 bases and J by 0 bases, 4 bases remained unmatched. Germline V gives CDR1 SSHAT, CDR2 FNYEAQ (reference sequence). This chain's CDR3 is CASSRLAAYQETQYF. The CDR3 DNA is TGTGCCAGCAGCCGACTAGCGGCGTACCAAGAGACCCAGTACTTC.

This clonotype was seen ten or more times. The chain is built from TRBV5-1 and TRBJ2-5; D may be TRBD2 (6 bases). The CDR3 totals 15 residues. Germline V gives CDR1 SGHRS, CDR2 YFSETQ. Trimming removed 0 bases at V and 7 bases at J, with 16 bases between. The CDR3 region is CASSLDVVAARTQYF. CDR3 sequence (DNA): TGCGCCAGCAGCTTGGACGTGGTAGCGGCAAGGACCCAGTACTTC.

This clonotype was recorded many times. V usage is TRBV29-1 and J usage is TRBJ1-1; D gene uncertain. This CDR3 has 14 amino acids. Trimming stripped 0 bases from V and 1 base from J, with 9 bases between. CDR1 SQVTM and CDR2 ANQGSEA come from the germline V gene. The CDR3 spells CSVEDRRRNTEAFF. In DNA, the CDR3 is TGCAGCGTTGAAGATCGGAGAAGGAACACTGAAGCTTTCTTT.

The chain is built from TRBV2 and TRBJ1-1; possibly TRBD1 for D (6 bases). The ends were cut back, 2 bases at V and 1 base at J, with 14 bases in the middle. The CDR3 is 16 residues long. Germline V gives CDR1 SNHLY, CDR2 FYNNEI. The CDR3 DNA reads as TGTGCCAGCAGTGAAAGCCGGGACAACCCGAACACTGAAGCTTTCTTT. Translated, it gives CASSESRDNPNTEAFF.

This clonotype was observed at least ten times. The chain combines TRBV11-2 with TRBJ2-1, with TRBD2 matching over 10 bases. J gave up 0 bases and V 4 bases, and 3 bases lay outside the gene matches. The CDR3 is 16 residues long. Germline V gene lookup returns CDR1 SGHAT and CDR2 FQNNGV. CDR3 amino acids: CASSSSGRGSYNEQFF. Here the CDR3 DNA reads TGTGCCAGCAGCTCAAGCGGGAGGGGCTCCTACAATGAGCAGTTCTTC.

This clonotype has at least ten counts. This chain uses TRBV20-1 with TRBJ2-7; 10 bases align to TRBD1. CDR1 DFQATT and CDR2 SNEGSKA come from the germline V gene (reference sequence). V lost 2 bases, J lost 3 bases, and 4 bases stayed unmatched. This CDR3 has 14 amino acids. The CDR3 here is CSARSGTGDYEQYF. The CDR3 DNA sequence: TGCAGTGCTAGATCAGGGACAGGGGACTACGAGCAGTACTTC.

This clonotype was counted at least ten times. Here the CDR3 reads CASSLGTSTETQYF. For the CDR3, the DNA is TGTGCCAGCAGCTTAGGGACTAGCACCGAGACCCAGTACTTC. This chain connects TRBV7-2 to TRBJ2-5, with 8 positions matching TRBD2. Germline CDR1 SGHTA, CDR2 FQGNSA. The junction had 3 bases not matched to a gene; V was cut back by 1 base and J by 5 bases. The CDR3 spans 14 residues.

This clonotype was counted a few times. The rearrangement links TRBV27 to TRBJ2-7; 8 bases match TRBD1. Trimming cost V 6 bases and J 4 bases; bases outside gene matches: 11. There are 15 residues in the CDR3. Germline assignment: CDR1 MNHEY and CDR2 SMNVEV (reference sequence). The CDR3 is CASRGDRSDPYEQYF. The CDR3 DNA follows: TGTGCCAGCAGAGGGGACAGGAGCGACCCGTACGAGCAGTACTTC.

In this sample, this clonotype is medium-sized. The chain joins TRBV6-6 to TRBJ2-3; TRBD2 aligns across 7 bases. The CDR3 has 16 residues. Trimming cost V 2 bases and J 3 bases; bases outside gene matches: 8. Germline V gene sequence: CDR1 MNHNY, CDR2 SVGAGI (reference sequence). This CDR3 is CASSYTVAGSTDTQYF. CDR3 in DNA: TGTGCCAGCAGTTACACAGTAGCGGGTTCTACAGATACGCAGTATTTT.

By share, this clonotype ranks as medium-sized. The rearrangement links TRBV6-5 to TRBJ1-6; D remains unclear. Trimming took off 6 bases at V and 6 bases at J, with 12 bases between the two ends. The CDR3 is 14 amino acids. Per germline, CDR1 MNHEY and CDR2 SVGAGI. In DNA, the CDR3 is TGTGCCAGCAGCCGATACCCGTTTAATTCACCCCTCCACTTT. Its translation: CASSRYPFNSPLHF.

This clonotype was seen more than once but under ten times. This sequence joins TRBV20-1 and TRBJ2-7; 10 bases agree with TRBD1. V was clipped by 3 bases and J by 2 bases; unmatched bases: 4. There are 14 residues in the CDR3. Looked up from germline, CDR1 is DFQATT and CDR2 is SNEGSKA (reference sequence). CDR3 coding DNA: TGCAGTGCTAGTGCGACAGGGGGCGCCTACGAGCAGTACTTC. Its protein is CSASATGGAYEQYF.

V is TRBV24-1 and J is TRBJ2-5, with 7 bases fitting TRBD2. After removal of 3 bases from V and 3 bases from J, the junction contained 3 bases not matched to a gene. In germline, CDR1 is KGHDR, CDR2 SFDVKD. The CDR3 length is 14 residues. This chain's CDR3 is CATSDGGVEETQYF. CDR3 nucleotides: TGTGCCACCAGTGATGGGGGGGTCGAAGAGACCCAGTACTTC.

This clonotype has more than one count but fewer than ten. V and J are TRBV30 and TRBJ2-5; the match to TRBD2 covers 7 bases. Trimming at V came to 4 bases and at J to 7 bases, leaving 6 bases not matched to a gene. The V gene's germline CDR1 is GTSNPN and CDR2 SVGIG (reference sequence). The CDR3 has 12 residues. CDR3 protein: CAWNPGRGTQYF. The DNA of the CDR3 is TGTGCCTGGAACCCAGGGAGGGGGACCCAGTACTTC.

The genes are TRBV2 and TRBJ1-1, with a possible D match to TRBD1 (6 bases). The CDR3 has 13 amino acids. V was pared by 6 bases and J by 4 bases, with 12 bases between. CDR1 is SNHLY and CDR2 is FYNNEI in the germline V gene. The CDR3 reads CASRGNRATEAFF. For the CDR3, the DNA is TGTGCCAGCAGGGGCAACAGGGCCACTGAAGCTTTCTTT.

Turning to this clonotype: This may be a read error: a much more frequent sequence differs by one nucleotide. The chain combines TRBV5-4 with TRBJ2-3; D remains unclear. The germline V gene encodes CDR1 SGHNT and CDR2 YYREEE (reference sequence). The CDR3 length is 18 residues. Trimming removed 2 bases from V and 2 bases from J, with 21 bases in between. The CDR3 here is CASSLPRSGHSVTDTQYF. The CDR3 nucleotides read TGTGCCAGCAGCTTACCCAGGTCAGGCCACTCCGTCACAGATACGCAGTATTTT.

This clonotype was picked up a small number of times. This sequence joins TRBV27 and TRBJ2-2; D is unresolved. Germline loops: CDR1 MNHEY, CDR2 SMNVEV (reference sequence). The CDR3 runs 13 residues. The V and J ends lost 3 bases and 4 bases respectively, with 6 bases between them. The CDR3 reads CASSLGSTGELFF. The CDR3 region has the DNA TGTGCCAGCAGTTTGGGTTCCACCGGGGAGCTGTTTTTT.

This clonotype appeared a few times. The rearrangement joins TRBV7-9 to TRBJ2-7; 7 positions match TRBD2. CDR1 is SEHNR, CDR2 FQNEAQ, per germline (reference sequence). The CDR3 loop spans 15 amino acids. The V gene end was trimmed by 1 base and the J gene end by 2 bases; junction bases not matched to a gene: 5. The CDR3: CASSLGREKPYEQYF. The CDR3 DNA is TGTGCCAGCAGCTTAGGGCGGGAGAAGCCCTACGAGCAGTACTTC.

The V gene is TRBV6-1, the J gene TRBJ1-5; a weak D match, TRBD1 (5 bases). Trimming left V 6 bases short and J 3 bases short, with 15 bases between. The CDR3 runs 15 residues. Per germline, CDR1 MNHNS and CDR2 SASEGT. The DNA of the CDR3 is TGTGCCAGCAGAGAGACCGGACATACCAATCAGCCCCAGCATTTT. Translating gives CASRETGHTNQPQHF.

The V gene is TRBV10-3, the J gene TRBJ2-7; D tentatively fits TRBD1 or TRBD2 (5 bases each). Germline values: CDR1 ENHRY, CDR2 SYGVKD. This CDR3 has 13 residues. V was cut by 2 bases and J by 6 bases, with 11 bases left in between. This CDR3 is CAISEVGAIEQYF. The CDR3 coding sequence is TGTGCCATCAGTGAGGTCGGGGCTATCGAGCAGTACTTC.

CDR3 in amino acids: CASSQSDRMGRCSYNEQFF. The CDR3 DNA reads as TGCGCCAGCAGTCAATCGGATCGTATGGGCCGGTGCTCCTACAATGAGCAGTTCTTC. The rearrangement links TRBV23-1 to TRBJ2-1; D remains ambiguous. TRBV23-1 carries the ORF label, with uncertain function. This CDR3 comprises 19 residues. The V gene lost 0 bases and the J gene lost 0 bases, with 18 bases spanning the gap.

The rearrangement uses TRBV7-2 and TRBJ2-7; D uncertain. The V end lost 1 base, the J end lost 0 bases, and 10 bases lay between the germline ends. The CDR3 loop spans 15 amino acids. Germline lookup yields CDR1 SGHTA and CDR2 FQGNSA. CDR3 in DNA: TGTGCCAGCAGCTTAGGGACCACGAGCTCCTACGAGCAGTACTTC. Amino acids: CASSLGTTSSYEQYF.

The chain combines TRBV29-1 with TRBJ2-4, with 10 bases lining up with TRBD2. This CDR3 is 15 amino acids long. Germline CDR1 and CDR2: SQVTM and ANQGSEA. J lost 1 base, V lost 4 bases, and 4 bases had no gene match. CDR3 region: CSVASGGAAKNIQYF. The CDR3 DNA is TGCAGCGTTGCAAGCGGGGGGGCCGCCAAAAACATTCAGTACTTC. The full variable domain, completed using reference TRBV29-1 and TRBJ2-4, is SAVISQKPSRDICQRGTSLTIQCQVDSQVTMMFWYRQQPGQSLTLIATANQGSEATYESGFVIDKFPISRPNLTFSTLTVSNMSPEDSSIYLCSVASGGAAKNIQYFGAGTRLSVL.